Within the sample, the clone carrying this TCR beta chain is large (0.1 to 1%). What it binds is unknown. This sample also contains other DNA sequences that code for the same CDR3. 60 Vbeta and 13 Jbeta primers were used in PCR. The repertoire was sequenced with immunoSEQ multiplex PCR; TCRdb's copy has only in-frame clones and lacks some. This table holds around 99,000 clones, 69% found once. This sample was included in a study of cytomegalovirus exposure and HLA in healthy donors. Unmatched junction bases numbered 6, after V lost 2 bases and J lost 5 bases. CDR1 and CDR2 (germline): MNHEY, SVGAGI. The CDR3 is 15 residues long. Broader study findings: The dataset shows that most TCR sequences were rare, while some public TCRs occurred in many donors. Later, an analysis found that common viral pathogens appeared to be linked with several of the most significant clusters.

Sequenced material: PBMCs. This receptor was taken from a woman aged 70-85 years in good health and CMV-seropositive. The rearrangement links TRBV6-5 to TRBJ2-5; 9 bases fit TRBD2. This CDR3 reads CASSYLGLALETQYF. CDR3 nucleotide sequence: TGTGCCAGCAGTTACCTGGGACTAGCATTGGAGACCCAGTACTTC.